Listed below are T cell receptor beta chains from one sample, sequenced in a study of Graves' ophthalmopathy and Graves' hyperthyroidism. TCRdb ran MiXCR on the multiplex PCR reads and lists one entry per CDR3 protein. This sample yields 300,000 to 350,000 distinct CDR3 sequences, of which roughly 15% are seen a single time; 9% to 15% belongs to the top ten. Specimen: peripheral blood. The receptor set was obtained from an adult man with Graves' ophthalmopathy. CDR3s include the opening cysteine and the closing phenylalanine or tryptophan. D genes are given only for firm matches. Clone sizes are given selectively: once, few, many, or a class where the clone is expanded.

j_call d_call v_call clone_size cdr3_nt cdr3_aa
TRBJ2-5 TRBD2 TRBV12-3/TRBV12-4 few TGTGCCAGCAGTTGTCTGGCGGGGGGGCAAGAGACTCAGTACTTC CASSCLAGGQETQYF
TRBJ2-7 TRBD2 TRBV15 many TGTGCCACCAGCAGAGTTCGAGGACTAGCGGGAGGCCTGAGCTCCTACGAGCAGTACTTC CATSRVRGLAGGLSSYEQYF
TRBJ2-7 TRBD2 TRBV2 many TGTGCCAGCAGTGAATCAGGACTAGCGGGAAACTACGAGCAGTACTTC CASSESGLAGNYEQYF
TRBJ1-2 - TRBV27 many TGTGCCAGCAGTTTACGAGCGGGCTATGGCTACACCTTC CASSLRAGYGYTF
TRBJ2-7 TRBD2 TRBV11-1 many TGTGCCAGCAGCCCCTCCCTGAGAGCGGGAGCAACCTACGAGCAGTACTTC CASSPSLRAGATYEQYF
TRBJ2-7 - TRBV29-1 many TGCAGCGTTGGCGGACAACCGGAGCAGTACTTC CSVGGQPEQYF
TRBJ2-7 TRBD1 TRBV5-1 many TGCGCCAGCAGCCCGCAACCCGGGACAGGCTCCTACGAGCAGTACTTC CASSPQPGTGSYEQYF
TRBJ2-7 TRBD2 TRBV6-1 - TGTGCCAGCAGTGAACCGGGGGGAGGGCACTACGAGCAGTACTTC CASSEPGGGHYEQYF
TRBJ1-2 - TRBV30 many TGTGCCTGGAGTGTACCCCACAGTCCCAACTATGGCTACACCTTC CAWSVPHSPNYGYTF
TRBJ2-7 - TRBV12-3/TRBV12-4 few TGTGCCAGCAGCCCGCATAGCGGCTCCTACGAGCAGTACTTC CASSPHSGSYEQYF
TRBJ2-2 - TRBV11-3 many TGTGCCAGCAGCTTAGTAGGTGTGGGGGGCGGCACCGGGGAGCTGTTTTTT CASSLVGVGGGTGELFF
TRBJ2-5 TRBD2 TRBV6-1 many TGTGCCAGCAGGACCGGGGGGGGTGTAGAGACCCAGTACTTC CASRTGGGVETQYF
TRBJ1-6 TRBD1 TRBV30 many TGTGCCTGGAGTCTAGGGGGACAGGCGAATTCACCCCTCCACTTT CAWSLGGQANSPLHF
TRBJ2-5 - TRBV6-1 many TGTGCCAGCGGCAAACAAGAGACCCAGTACTTC CASGKQETQYF
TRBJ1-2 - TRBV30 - TGTGCCTGGAAGGGTGGGGATGGCTACACCTTC CAWKGGDGYTF
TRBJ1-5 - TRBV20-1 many TGCAGTGCTAGAGGACTGGACAGCAATCAGCCCCAGCATTTT CSARGLDSNQPQHF
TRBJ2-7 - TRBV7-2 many TGTGCCAGCAGCTTGGCCTCCGCGGTACAGGGAGACTACGAGCAGTACTTC CASSLASAVQGDYEQYF
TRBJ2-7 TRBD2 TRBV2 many TGTGCCAGCAGGGCCGGGACTAGCGGAAACTACGAGCAGTACTTC CASRAGTSGNYEQYF
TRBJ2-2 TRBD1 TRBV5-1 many TGCGCCAGCAGCACGGGACAGGGGAACACCGGGGAGCTGTTTTTT CASSTGQGNTGELFF
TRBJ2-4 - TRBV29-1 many TGCAGCGTTGTCACAGGGAGGGGAAACATTCAGTACTTC CSVVTGRGNIQYF
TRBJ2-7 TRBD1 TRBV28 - TGTGCCAGCAGGACAGGGGGTCCCTCCTACGAGCAGTACTTC CASRTGGPSYEQYF
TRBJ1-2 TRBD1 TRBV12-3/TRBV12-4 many TGTGCCAGCAGTTCGCGAGACAGGGGGAAGCTTCGCTATGGCTACACCTTC CASSSRDRGKLRYGYTF
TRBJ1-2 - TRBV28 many TGTGCCAGCAGCACGGTGGCTAACTATGGCTACACCTTC CASSTVANYGYTF
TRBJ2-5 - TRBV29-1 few TGCAGCGTTAGAGCTGGGCAGGGCCAGTACTTC CSVRAGQGQYF
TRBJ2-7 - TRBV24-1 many TGTGCCACCAGTGCCTCGATCGGGGACGAGGGGTACGAGCAGTACTTC CATSASIGDEGYEQYF
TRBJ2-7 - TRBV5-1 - TGCGCCAGCAGCGGGATGACTGCCCCCTACGAGCAGTCCTTC CASSGMTAPYEQSF
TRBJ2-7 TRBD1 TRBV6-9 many TGTGCCAGCAGCCGACCGGGGACAGGGGTCTCCTACGAGCAGTACTTC CASSRPGTGVSYEQYF
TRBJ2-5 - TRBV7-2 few TGTGCCAGCAGCTTAGCGCAACTAGCTGTAGAGACCCAGTACTTC CASSLAQLAVETQYF
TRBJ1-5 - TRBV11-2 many TGTGCCAGCAGTTCCCGAGGGCTCCAGCCCCAGCATTTT CASSSRGLQPQHF
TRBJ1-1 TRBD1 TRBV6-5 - TGTGCCAGCAGTTACGGAAGACAGGGCGCGGTTACTGAAGCTTTCTTT CASSYGRQGAVTEAFF
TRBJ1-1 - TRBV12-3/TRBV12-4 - TGTGCCAGCAGTCAGGATGGTGTGGGGGCTTTCTTT CASSQDGVGAFF
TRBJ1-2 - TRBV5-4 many TGTGCCAGCAGCAGCAGGGGACCGGGTAACTATGGCTACACCTTC CASSSRGPGNYGYTF
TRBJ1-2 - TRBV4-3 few TGCGCCAGCAGCCAAGGATACGCGGCAGAAGGGGGCTACACCTTC CASSQGYAAEGGYTF
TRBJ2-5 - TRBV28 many TGTGCCAGCAGTTTAAGACAGTCAGGGGAGACCCAGTACTTC CASSLRQSGETQYF
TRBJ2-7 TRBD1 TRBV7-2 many TGTGCCAGCAGCTTATTGGCAGGGGGCGTAGGAGGCGAGCAGTACTTC CASSLLAGGVGGEQYF
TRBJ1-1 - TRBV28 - TGTGCCAGCAGAGGGACGGTTAGAGGCACTGAAGCTTTCTTT CASRGTVRGTEAFF
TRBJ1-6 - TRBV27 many TGTGCCAGCGGACTACAGGGAGATAATTCACCCCTCCACTTT CASGLQGDNSPLHF
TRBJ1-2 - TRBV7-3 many TGTGCCAGCAGCCCCCGGCCCGGGGTAGGCTACACCTTC CASSPRPGVGYTF
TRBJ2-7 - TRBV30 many TGTGCCTGGAGTCGGGGTCCCTACGAGCAGTACTTC CAWSRGPYEQYF
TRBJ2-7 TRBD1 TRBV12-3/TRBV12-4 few TGTGCCAGCAGTTTAACAGGGACAGGGATCCACGAGCAGTACTTC CASSLTGTGIHEQYF
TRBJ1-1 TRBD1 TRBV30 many TGTGCCTGCCGGGACAGCAACACTGAAGCTTTCTTT CACRDSNTEAFF
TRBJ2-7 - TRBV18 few TGTGCCAGCTCACCACGTAGTGGGAGTTGGTACGAGCAGTACTTC CASSPRSGSWYEQYF
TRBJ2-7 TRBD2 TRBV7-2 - TGTGCCAGCAGCTTTACCGGGACTAGCAGGGTCGAGCAGTACTTC CASSFTGTSRVEQYF
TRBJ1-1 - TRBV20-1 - TGCAGTGCCGAAGGGAACACTGAAGCTTTCTTT CSAEGNTEAFF
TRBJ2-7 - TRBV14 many TGTGCCAGCAGCCAAGCTCGCGGACCTACCTACGAGCAGTACTTC CASSQARGPTYEQYF
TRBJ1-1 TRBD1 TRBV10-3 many TGTGCCATCAGCCCAACAGGGGCTGAAGCTTTCTTT CAISPTGAEAFF
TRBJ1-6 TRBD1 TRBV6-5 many TGTGCCAGCAGGGCGGACAGGAATAATTCACCCCTCCACTTT CASRADRNNSPLHF
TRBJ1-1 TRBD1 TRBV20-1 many TGCAGTGTCCGGACAGGCTCGGAATATACTGAAGCTTTCTTT CSVRTGSEYTEAFF
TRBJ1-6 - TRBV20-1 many TGCAGTGCTAGTTTAGCTTCACCCCTCCACTTT CSASLASPLHF
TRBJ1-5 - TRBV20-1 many TGCAGTGCTAGGATGGCCTTGGGCAAGACCCAGCATTTT CSARMALGKTQHF
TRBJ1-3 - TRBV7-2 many TGTGCCAGCAGCTTAGAAAGCTCTGGAAACACCATATATTTT CASSLESSGNTIYF
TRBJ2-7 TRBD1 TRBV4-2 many TGTGCCAGCAGCCAAGATCAACAGGGGGCTTCCTACGAGCAGTACTTC CASSQDQQGASYEQYF
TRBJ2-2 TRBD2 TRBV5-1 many TGCGCCAGCAGCGATAGCGGGACTGACACCGGGGAGCTGTTTTTT CASSDSGTDTGELFF
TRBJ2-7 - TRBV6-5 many TGTGCCAGCGGGACCCGGGAGTCCCCCTACGAGCAGTACTTC CASGTRESPYEQYF